The T cell receptor beta chain described here comes from a study of graft-versus-host responses after intestinal transplantation. In this sample, this clone turned up once. Data came from immunoSEQ multiplex PCR; TCRdb stores just in-frame clones and leaves some out. This repertoire shows approximately 60,000 clones, 80% to 90% found once; its top ten account for approximately 1.5%. This sequence originates from a human patient who received an intestinal transplant, so some T cells may come from the graft donor. This specimen consisted of PBMCs, obtained 26 days after transplant.

CDR3: CASSEEAGDPYEQYF. Written as DNA, the CDR3 is TGTGCCAGCAGTGAAGAGGCAGGGGACCCCTACGAGCAGTACTTC. V and J are TRBV6-1 and TRBJ2-7; maybe TRBD1 (6 bases). The CDR3 runs 15 residues. Germline-derived CDR1 and CDR2 are MNHNS and SASEGT. V gave up 1 base and J gave up 2 bases, with 12 bases separating them.